These 19 T cell receptor beta chains came from one sample sequenced in a study of blood T cell repertoires in COVID-19. Data came from immunoSEQ multiplex PCR; TCRdb stores just in-frame clones and leaves some out. The repertoire holds approximately 400,000 clones, with roughly 87% as singletons. Sequencing used PBMCs or T cells enriched from blood (not recorded which). These receptor sequences come from a woman aged 45 to 65 who had recovered from COVID-19.

The chain recombines TRBV29-1 with TRBJ1-3; D remains ambiguous. V shed 5 bases and J shed 0 bases, with 8 bases lying between them. Germline V CDR1 and CDR2: SQVTM, ANQGSEA. The length of the CDR3 is 13 residues. The CDR3: CSVNSNSGNTIYF. The CDR3 DNA sequence: TGCAGCGTTAATTCAAACTCTGGAAACACCATATATTTT.

The V call is TRBV5-8, the J call TRBJ1-1; D unclear. Trimming removed 5 bases at V and 5 bases at J, with 16 bases between. The germline gives CDR1 SGHTS, CDR2 YDEGEE. The CDR3 runs 14 residues. The CDR3 sequence: CASRLTGGGTEAFF. In DNA form, the CDR3 reads TGTGCCAGCAGGTTGACGGGAGGAGGGACTGAAGCTTTCTTT.

V and J are TRBV10-3 and TRBJ2-1; 10 nucleotides match TRBD2. Per the germline V gene, CDR1 is ENHRY and CDR2 is SYGVKD. The J segment lost 6 bases and the V segment lost 4 bases, leaving 6 bases of the junction unmatched. This CDR3 contains 15 residues. Written as DNA, the CDR3 is TGTGCCATCAGTGTAATGGCTAGCGGGGGCAATGAGCAGTTCTTC. This gives the protein CAISVMASGGNEQFF.

The chain joins TRBV6-2 or TRBV6-3 to TRBJ1-2; D is undetermined. The CDR3 is 16 residues long. Trimming stripped 2 bases from V and 4 bases from J, with 17 bases between. CDR1 MNHEY and CDR2 SVGEGT come from the germline V gene. CDR3: CASSYVGRSYGYGYTF. As DNA, the CDR3 is TGTGCCAGCAGTTACGTGGGCAGATCCTACGGCTATGGCTACACCTTC.

The chain links TRBV5-6 to TRBJ1-1, with D possibly being TRBD1 (5 bases). Germline V gives CDR1 SGHDT, CDR2 YYEEEE. The ends were cut back, 3 bases at V and 0 bases at J, with 9 bases in the middle. CDR3 length: 14 residues. The DNA of the CDR3 is TGTGCCAGCAGCTCGGACATATTGAACACTGAAGCTTTCTTT. Residues: CASSSDILNTEAFF.

V gene TRBV11-2 combines with J gene TRBJ1-4; 9 bases fit TRBD1. This CDR3 is 15 amino acids long. The V gene's germline CDR1 is SGHAT and CDR2 FQNNGV. V shed 3 bases and J 5 bases; nucleotides not matched to a gene: 4. The CDR3 loop is CASSFWGQGNEKLFF. For the CDR3, the DNA is TGTGCCAGCAGCTTTTGGGGACAGGGAAATGAAAAACTGTTTTTT.

The rearrangement links TRBV19 to TRBJ1-4; D is undetermined. Germline V gene data show CDR1 as LNHDA and CDR2 as SQIVND (reference sequence). The ends were cut back, 6 bases at V and 3 bases at J, with 14 bases in the middle. This CDR3 region has 15 residues. The CDR3 coding sequence is TGTGCCAGTAGAGACCCCGGGAGAGCTAATGAAAAACTGTTTTTT. This sequence encodes CASRDPGRANEKLFF.

The rearrangement joins TRBV6-5 to TRBJ1-6; no firm D call. Germline CDR1 and CDR2: MNHEY and SVGAGI. The germline V and J ends were trimmed by 2 bases and 5 bases, with 7 bases remaining between them. The CDR3 is 14 residues long. The CDR3 DNA reads as TGTGCCAGCAGTTACCTTTCCCATAATTCACCCCTCCACTTT. The encoded protein is CASSYLSHNSPLHF.

The V call is TRBV20-1, the J call TRBJ2-5; 11 bases are shared with TRBD2. There are 18 residues in the CDR3. The V gene end was trimmed by 3 bases and the J gene end by 1 base; junction bases not matched to a gene: 13. In germline, CDR1 is DFQATT, CDR2 SNEGSKA (reference sequence). The CDR3: CSASPLAGGRLPQETQYF. The CDR3 region has the DNA TGCAGTGCTAGTCCCCTAGCGGGGGGCCGACTTCCCCAAGAGACCCAGTACTTC.

The chain has TRBV4-3 and TRBJ2-7; 13 positions agree with TRBD2. CDR3 length: 16 amino acids. Germline assignment: CDR1 LGHNA and CDR2 YSLEER. Unmatched junction bases numbered 7, after V lost 3 bases and J lost 5 bases. CDR3 coding DNA: TGCGCCAGCAGCCAGTCAGGGACTAGCGGGAACCACGAGCAGTACTTC. It translates to CASSQSGTSGNHEQYF.

The gene calls are TRBV7-2 and TRBJ2-2, with 9 nucleotides matching TRBD1. CDR3 size: 15 residues. Per the germline V gene, CDR1 is SGHTA and CDR2 is FQGNSA. V trimming: 3 bases; J trimming: 5 bases; junction bases outside the gene matches: 4. CDR3 residues: CASSLGTGWTGELFF. CDR3 bases: TGTGCCAGCAGCTTGGGGACAGGGTGGACCGGGGAGCTGTTTTTT.

The chain employs TRBV5-1 and TRBJ2-1, with TRBD2 matching over 7 bases. V trimming: 0 bases; J trimming: 3 bases; junction bases outside the gene matches: 6. In germline, CDR1 is SGHRS, CDR2 YFSETQ. This CDR3 comprises 16 residues. The CDR3: CASSLVASGDYNEQFF. Here the CDR3 DNA reads TGCGCCAGCAGCTTGGTGGCTAGCGGAGACTACAATGAGCAGTTCTTC.

The V and J genes are TRBV18 and TRBJ1-3; D is uncertain. Germline V gives CDR1 KGHSH, CDR2 LQKENI. This CDR3 region has 15 residues. The V end was cut by 3 bases, the J end by 2 bases, with 11 bases between. This CDR3 reads CASSPNSTPGNTIYF. In DNA, the CDR3 is TGTGCCAGCTCACCTAATAGCACACCTGGAAACACCATATATTTT. Full variable domain (outside the CDR3, taken from reference TRBV18 and TRBJ1-3): NAGVMQNPRHLVRRRGQEARLRCSPMKGHSHVYWYRQLPEEGLKFMVYLQKENIIDESGMPKERFSAEFPKEGPSILRIQQVVRGDSAAYFCASSPNSTPGNTIYFGEGSWLTVV.

The V and J genes are TRBV19 and TRBJ2-7; D might be TRBD1 (6 bases). The CDR3 is made up of 14 amino acids. The germline CDR1 and CDR2 sequences are LNHDA and SQIVND (reference sequence). V was cut by 6 bases and J by 2 bases, with 14 bases left in between. CDR3 bases: TGTGCCAGTAGCAACAGGGAGCTAACCTACGAGCAGTACTTC. It translates to CASSNRELTYEQYF.

This CDR3 is CASSLADSHSGNTIYF. For the CDR3, the DNA is TGTGCCAGCAGCTTGGCAGACAGTCACTCTGGAAACACCATATATTTT. This chain joins TRBV11-3 and TRBJ1-3; D perhaps matches TRBD1 (5 bases). CDR3 length equals 16 residues. Between the trimmed V and J ends, which lost 3 bases and 0 bases, there was a span of 12 bases. CDR1 SGHNT and CDR2 YENEEA come from the germline V gene.

V gene TRBV11-2 combines with J gene TRBJ2-1; 7 bases are a match to TRBD1. CDR3 length equals 15 residues. CDR1 and CDR2 from the germline V gene are SGHAT and FQNNGV. The junction had 7 bases not matched to a gene; V was cut back by 5 bases and J by 3 bases. CDR3 DNA sequence: TGTGCCAGCAGCACCGGACAGGTCAGCTACAATGAGCAGTTCTTC. Protein sequence: CASSTGQVSYNEQFF.

This clone was picked up one time. J is TRBJ2-1 and V is TRBV6-4; 8 bases map to TRBD1. The CDR3 loop spans 15 amino acids. V shed 4 bases and J 7 bases; nucleotides not matched to a gene: 9. The germline gives CDR1 MRHNA, CDR2 SNTAGT. The CDR3 loop reads CASSAEVQGVNEQFF. In DNA form, the CDR3 reads TGTGCCAGCAGTGCCGAAGTACAGGGGGTGAATGAGCAGTTCTTC.

The rearrangement uses TRBV5-1 and TRBJ1-1; tentative D call: TRBD1 (5 bases). V gave up 0 bases and J gave up 3 bases, with 12 bases separating them. CDR1 is SGHRS and CDR2 is YFSETQ in the germline V gene. The CDR3 runs 15 residues. DNA for the CDR3: TGCGCCAGCAGCTTGGAGCGGGGGTTCGACACTGAAGCTTTCTTT. As protein: CASSLERGFDTEAFF.

In this sample, this clone turned up once. The J gene is TRBJ2-2, the V gene TRBV12-5; D may be TRBD1 (5 bases). Germline assignment: CDR1 LGHNT and CDR2 FRNRAP. There are 15 residues in the CDR3. V gave up 2 bases and J gave up 5 bases, with 12 bases separating them. The CDR3 DNA reads as TGTGCTAGTGGTTTGCGCAGGGCCCTGACCGGGGAGCTGTTTTTT. This translates into CASGLRRALTGELFF.